The clone carrying this TCR beta chain was counted once. The sample belongs to a study of OX40 agonist ivuxolimab in advanced cancers. At the level of the study: Ivuxolimab was delivered to patients intravenously every 2 weeks at doses spanning 0.01 to 10 mg/kg. Patients enrolled in dose escalation were diagnosed with hepatocellular carcinoma, melanoma, renal cell or head and neck cancer. Two patients with cutaneous melanoma and one with hepatocellular carcinoma, three in total, showed partial responses.

Anyone with autoimmune disease history or systemic immunosuppression was excluded. CDR3 length: 14 residues. V was cut by 5 bases and J by 6 bases, with 14 bases left in between. Germline loops: CDR1 SGHAT, CDR2 FQDESV (reference sequence). Only in-frame clones appear in the TCRdb table, and some are missing; sequencing was by immunoSEQ multiplex PCR. The sample lists around 100,000 clones, 90% occurring once. The sequence was collected from an adult with an advanced solid tumor such as melanoma, head and neck, liver or kidney cancer. The chain uses TRBV11-1 and TRBJ2-4; D gene ambiguous. Source: CD4+ or CD8+ T cells sorted from blood, taken in a trial of the OX40 agonist ivuxolimab. CDR3 protein: CASSITRPGNIQYF. The CDR3 nucleotides are TGTGCCAGCAGCATTACCCGGCCTGGAAACATTCAGTACTTC.